The entry below gives a single T cell receptor (beta chain) sequence along with its context. Authors' processing steps: Amplification with reference gene primers provided the estimates of nucleated cell counts. Sequencing used immunoSEQ multiplex PCR; TCRdb keeps in-frame clones, though not all of them. V, J and clone size were drawn from that table, and D and trimming were deduced from the DNA. The data contain over 150,000 clones, around 80% of them seen just once; the ten biggest clones take up 6.5% to 7.5%. The data derive from a study of blood T cell repertoires in COVID-19. About the research overall: The analysed material was cDNA or gDNA that came from T cells, B-cell-depleted T cells, or PBMCs.

CDR1 and CDR2 (germline): SGHRS, YFSETQ. This CDR3 contains 15 residues. V shed 0 bases and J 8 bases; nucleotides not matched to a gene: 5. The receptor was isolated from a woman between 35 and 50 years old with COVID-19, enrolled during active disease. This chain joins TRBV5-1 and TRBJ1-6, with 7 bases that match TRBD1. The sample was peripheral blood. DNA for the CDR3: TGCGCCAGCAGCTTGGCCGGGACAGCCTATTCACCCCTCCACTTT. The encoded protein is CASSLAGTAYSPLHF.